These 20 T cell receptor beta chains came from one sample sequenced in a study of radiotherapy plus CTLA-4 blockade in lung cancer. Profiled with immunoSEQ multiplex PCR; TCRdb holds only in-frame clones, not every one. The table includes about 80,000 clones, about 79% detected once. Sequences were derived from peripheral blood, sampled from a patient treated with radiotherapy plus ipilimumab. These receptors came from a human donor with non-small cell lung cancer whose response to radiotherapy plus ipilimumab could not be evaluated. Some clones in this sample may be carry-over from other donors' samples.

This clone was observed once. The V call is TRBV9, the J call TRBJ1-1, with D hard to call. Trimming stripped 0 bases from V and 8 bases from J, with 11 bases between. Germline V gene sequence: CDR1 SGDLS, CDR2 YYNGEE. The CDR3 is made up of 13 amino acids. The CDR3 DNA reads TGTGCCAGCAGCGTAGGAGCAGAGGGAGAAGCTTTCTTT. As protein: CASSVGAEGEAFF.

The V call is TRBV4-3, the J call TRBJ1-4, with D unresolved. The V gene lost 0 bases and the J gene lost 8 bases, with 10 bases spanning the gap. Germline V lookup: CDR1 LGHNA, CDR2 YSLEER. The CDR3 loop spans 14 amino acids. CDR3 bases: TGCGCCAGCAGCCAAGATCCGGGTGGAGAAAAACTGTTTTTT. Amino acid sequence: CASSQDPGGEKLFF.

The rearrangement uses TRBV4-1 and TRBJ2-7; D gene uncertain. V lost 3 bases and J lost 2, with 14 bases in between. CDR1 MGHRA and CDR2 YSYEKL come from the germline V gene. CDR3 length equals 15 residues. The CDR3 bases are TGCGCCAGCAGCCACCCCGGAGTCCTTACCTACGAGCAGTACTTC. Protein product: CASSHPGVLTYEQYF.

The chain couples TRBV10-3 to TRBJ1-6; TRBD1 matches 7 bases. Germline V CDR1 and CDR2: ENHRY, SYGVKD. V gave up 11 bases and J gave up 7 bases; unmatched junction bases: 11. The CDR3 is 14 amino acids. The CDR3 region is CASTRDSGNSPLHF. CDR3 DNA sequence: TGTGCCTCGACCCGGGACAGCGGGAATTCACCCCTCCACTTT.

The chain couples TRBV4-2 to TRBJ2-3, with 11 bases that match TRBD2. V lost 0 bases and J lost 3; bases outside the gene matches: 8. Germline V gene data show CDR1 as LGHNA and CDR2 as YNFKEQ. CDR3 size: 18 residues. The CDR3 bases are TGTGCCAGCAGCCAAGATTGGGTAGCGGGGGGGAAAACAGATACGCAGTATTTT. It is translated as CASSQDWVAGGKTDTQYF.

The chain is built from TRBV10-3 and TRBJ2-1; 7 bases agree with TRBD1. V lost 6 bases, J lost 6 bases, and 11 bases stayed unmatched. The V gene's germline CDR1 is ENHRY and CDR2 SYGVKD. CDR3 length: 15 amino acids. The CDR3 DNA is TGTGCCATCAGGGACTTGGACAGGAGGCTCAATGAGCAGTTCTTC. Its protein product is CAIRDLDRRLNEQFF.

The rearrangement joins TRBV29-1 to TRBJ2-5, with D maybe TRBD1 (6 bases). The DNA end lines up better with TRBJ2-7; the J call may be wrong. CDR1 is SQVTM and CDR2 is ANQGSEA in the germline V gene. The CDR3 spans 12 residues. CDR3 amino acids: CSVGRGSNEQYF. Here the CDR3 DNA reads TGCAGCGTTGGAAGGGGGAGCAACGAGCAGTACTTC.

In nucleotides, the CDR3 is TGTGCCAGTAGTATATCCGGGTACAATGAGCAGTTCTTC. This translates into CASSISGYNEQFF. The J gene is TRBJ2-1, the V gene TRBV19; no clear D gene. Germline V gene lookup returns CDR1 LNHDA and CDR2 SQIVND (reference sequence). The V end lost 2 bases, the J end lost 4 bases, and 6 bases lay between the germline ends. The CDR3 runs 13 residues.

This clone was seen at least ten times. This chain joins TRBV4-2 and TRBJ2-7; D is possibly TRBD1 (6 bases). This CDR3 has 14 residues. The V gene lost 5 bases and the J gene lost 5 bases, with 16 bases spanning the gap. Germline-derived CDR1 and CDR2 are LGHNA and YNFKEQ. The CDR3 loop is CASSERGQYHEQYF. As DNA, the CDR3 is TGTGCCAGCAGCGAGAGAGGACAGTACCACGAGCAGTACTTC.

The chain's CDR3 is CASSSELGQGSSSYNSPLHF. CDR3 sequence (DNA): TGTGCCAGCAGCTCCGAGCTGGGACAGGGGTCGAGCTCCTATAATTCACCCCTCCACTTT. The genes are TRBV5-4 and TRBJ1-6; 10 nucleotides align to TRBD1. The CDR3 has 20 amino acids. Germline V lookup: CDR1 SGHNT, CDR2 YYREEE (reference sequence). Trimming cost V 3 bases and J 0 bases; bases outside gene matches: 12. Based on the CDR3 plus reference TRBV5-4 and TRBJ1-6, the full variable domain is ETGVTQSPTHLIKTRGQQVTLRCSSQSGHNTVSWYQQALGQGPQFIFQYYREEENGRGNFPPRFSGLQFPNYSSELNVNALELDDSALYLCASSSELGQGSSSYNSPLHFGNGTRLTVT.

CDR3 sequence reads: CASSATGTATNEKLFF. CDR3 bases: TGTGCCAGCAGCGCCACAGGGACCGCAACTAATGAAAAACTGTTTTTT. V usage is TRBV11-2 and J usage is TRBJ1-4; D may be TRBD1 (6 bases). Germline-derived CDR1 and CDR2 are SGHAT and FQNNGV. Trimming shortened V by 5 bases and J by 0 bases, and 13 bases separated the two germline ends. The CDR3 extends over 16 amino acids.

The J gene is TRBJ1-2, the V gene TRBV6-5, with a weak D call TRBD1 (5 bases). V lost 7 bases to trimming and J lost 0 bases, with 9 bases between them. In germline, CDR1 is MNHEY, CDR2 SVGAGI. The CDR3 length is 13 residues. CDR3 sequence: CASTGPANYGYTF. DNA of the CDR3: TGTGCCAGCACAGGGCCCGCTAACTATGGCTACACCTTC.

The chain employs TRBV7-2 and TRBJ2-1; 10 bases fit TRBD2. Trimming at V came to 2 bases and at J to 1 base, leaving 2 bases not matched to a gene. The germline V gene has CDR1 SGHTA and CDR2 FQGNSA. The CDR3 contains 16 residues. This CDR3 reads CASSLSGGASYNEQFF. CDR3 nucleotides: TGTGCCAGCAGCTTAAGCGGGGGGGCTTCCTACAATGAGCAGTTCTTC.

This chain links TRBV11-3 with TRBJ1-1, with 7 nucleotides matching TRBD1. CDR3 size: 16 residues. The V segment lost 5 bases and the J segment 0 bases; nucleotides outside the gene matches: 9. CDR1 SGHNT and CDR2 YENEEA come from the germline V gene. The CDR3 reads CASSVGTGDMNTEAFF. The CDR3 DNA reads TGTGCCAGCAGCGTAGGTACAGGGGACATGAACACTGAAGCTTTCTTT.

The chain uses TRBV11-2 and TRBJ1-2, with D perhaps matching TRBD1 (6 bases). The CDR3 totals 14 residues. The V gene lost 4 bases and the J gene lost 4 bases, with 13 bases spanning the gap. Per the germline V gene, CDR1 is SGHAT and CDR2 is FQNNGV. Here the CDR3 reads CASSSSGALYGYTF. CDR3 bases: TGTGCCAGCAGCTCCTCAGGGGCCCTCTATGGCTACACCTTC.

This clone occurred a few times. This chain joins TRBV7-2 and TRBJ1-2; 11 positions agree with TRBD1. Germline CDR1 is SGHTA and CDR2 is FQGNSA. The CDR3 consists of 17 residues. V dropped 6 bases and J dropped 7; count of bases not matched to a gene: 16. The CDR3: CASSLDRGRLGTGGYTF. DNA for the CDR3: TGTGCCAGCAGTTTGGACAGGGGGCGTCTTGGTACGGGTGGCTACACCTTC.

Note on this clone: Sequence at one end of the junction differs from germline and may be a read error. The chain uses TRBV5-1 and TRBJ1-2, with 7 positions matching TRBD1. There are 16 residues in the CDR3. Germline lookup yields CDR1 SGHRS and CDR2 YFSETQ. The CDR3, as DNA: TGCGCCAGCAGCTTGGCCTCGGGGCAGGGGGGCGATGGATACACCTTC. Translation: CASSLASGQGGDGYTF.

CDR3 sequence reads: CASSRLLTPNIQYF. DNA for the CDR3: TGTGCCAGCAGCCGTCTCCTGACACCTAACATTCAGTACTTC. This chain links TRBV9 with TRBJ2-4; no firm D call. Germline V gene sequence: CDR1 SGDLS, CDR2 YYNGEE. The CDR3 covers 14 residues. Between the trimmed V and J ends, which lost 4 bases and 7 bases, there was a span of 15 bases.

This clone was detected only a few times. This sequence joins TRBV15 and TRBJ2-1; 12 bases agree with TRBD2. In germline, CDR1 is LNHNV, CDR2 YYDKDF (reference sequence). The CDR3 is 16 residues long. V shed 0 bases and J 6 bases; nucleotides not matched to a gene: 3. CDR3 residues: CATSRDWTSGVNEQFF. The CDR3 bases are TGTGCCACCAGCAGAGATTGGACTAGCGGGGTCAATGAGCAGTTCTTC.

The chain combines TRBV15 with TRBJ2-5; no reliable D call. CDR1 and CDR2 (germline): LNHNV, YYDKDF (reference sequence). The CDR3 has 13 amino acids. V shed 3 bases and J shed 0 bases, with 5 bases lying between them. CDR3 in DNA: TGTGCCACCAGCAGGCAGAACCAAGAGACCCAGTACTTC. Translated: CATSRQNQETQYF.